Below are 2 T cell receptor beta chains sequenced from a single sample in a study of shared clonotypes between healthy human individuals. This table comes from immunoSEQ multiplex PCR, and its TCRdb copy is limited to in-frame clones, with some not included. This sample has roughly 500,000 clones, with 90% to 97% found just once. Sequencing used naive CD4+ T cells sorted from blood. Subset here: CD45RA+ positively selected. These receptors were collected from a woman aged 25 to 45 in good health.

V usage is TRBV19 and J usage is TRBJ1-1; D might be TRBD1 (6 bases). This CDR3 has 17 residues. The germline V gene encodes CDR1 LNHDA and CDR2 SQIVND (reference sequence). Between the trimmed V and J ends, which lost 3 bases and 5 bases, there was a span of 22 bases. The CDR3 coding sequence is TGTGCCAGTAGTATTAAGCGACAGGCCGGGATAAGGACTGAAGCTTTCTTT. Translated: CASSIKRQAGIRTEAFF.

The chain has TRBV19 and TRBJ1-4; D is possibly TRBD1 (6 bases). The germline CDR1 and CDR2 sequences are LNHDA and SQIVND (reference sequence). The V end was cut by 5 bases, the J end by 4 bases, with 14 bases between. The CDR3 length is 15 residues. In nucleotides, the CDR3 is TGTGCCAGTAGTGCTCGGACAGTGCGTAATGAAAAACTGTTTTTT. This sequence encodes CASSARTVRNEKLFF.